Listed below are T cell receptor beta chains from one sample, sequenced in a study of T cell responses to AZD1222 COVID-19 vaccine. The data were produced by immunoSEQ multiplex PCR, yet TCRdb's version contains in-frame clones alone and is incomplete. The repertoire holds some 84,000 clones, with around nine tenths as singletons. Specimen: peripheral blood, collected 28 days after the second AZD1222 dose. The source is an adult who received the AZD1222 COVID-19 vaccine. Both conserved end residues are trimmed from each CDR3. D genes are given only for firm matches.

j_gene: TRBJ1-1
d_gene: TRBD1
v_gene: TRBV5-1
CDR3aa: ASSLRLQGVNTEAF

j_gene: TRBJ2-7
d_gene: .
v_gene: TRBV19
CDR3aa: ASSPLGDYEQY

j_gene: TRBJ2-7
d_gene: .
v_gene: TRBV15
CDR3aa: ATSSLTRGESYEQY

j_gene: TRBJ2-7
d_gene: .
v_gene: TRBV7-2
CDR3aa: ASSLQSTGYEQY

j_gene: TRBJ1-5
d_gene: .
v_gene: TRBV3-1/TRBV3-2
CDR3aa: ASSQGKGMESNQPQH

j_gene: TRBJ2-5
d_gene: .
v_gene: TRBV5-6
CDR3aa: ASSHAAGGETQY

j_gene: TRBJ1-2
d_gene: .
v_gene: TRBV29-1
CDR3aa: SGGGSSSGYT

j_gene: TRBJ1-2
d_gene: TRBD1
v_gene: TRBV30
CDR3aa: ACTGGSGYT

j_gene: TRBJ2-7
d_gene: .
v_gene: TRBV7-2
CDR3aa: ASSSYYEQY

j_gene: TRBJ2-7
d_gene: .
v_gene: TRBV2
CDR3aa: ASSGYQGSNEQY

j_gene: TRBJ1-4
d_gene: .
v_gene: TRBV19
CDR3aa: ASSLNRRQEGYEKLF

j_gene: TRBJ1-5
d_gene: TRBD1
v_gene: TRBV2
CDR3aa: ASKRGGQGSNQPQH

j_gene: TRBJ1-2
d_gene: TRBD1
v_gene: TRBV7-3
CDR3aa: ASSLSPGGDGYT

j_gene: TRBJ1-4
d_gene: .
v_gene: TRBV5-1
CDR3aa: ASSLAQTVDNEKLF

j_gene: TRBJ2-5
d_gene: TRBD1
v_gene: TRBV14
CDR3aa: ASSQLQGVGETQY

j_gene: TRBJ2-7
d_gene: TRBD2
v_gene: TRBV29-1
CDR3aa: SVVGGGASEQY

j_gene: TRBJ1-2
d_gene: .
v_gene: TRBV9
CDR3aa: ASSVDGGVPNYGYT

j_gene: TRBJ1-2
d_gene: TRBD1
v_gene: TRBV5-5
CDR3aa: ASSTRTGYTEGYT

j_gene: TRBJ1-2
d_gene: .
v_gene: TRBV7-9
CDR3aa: ASSLEWGSYGYT

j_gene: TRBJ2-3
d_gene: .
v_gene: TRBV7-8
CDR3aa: AKHRESTDTQY

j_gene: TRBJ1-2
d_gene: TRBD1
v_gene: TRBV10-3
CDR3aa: AISESQGGNYGYT

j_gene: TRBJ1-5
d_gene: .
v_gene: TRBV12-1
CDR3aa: ASSLTAGSGNQPQH

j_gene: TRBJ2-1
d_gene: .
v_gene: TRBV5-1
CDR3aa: ASSLVPDYNEQF

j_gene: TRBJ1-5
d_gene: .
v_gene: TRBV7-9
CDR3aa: ASSLDIYQPQH

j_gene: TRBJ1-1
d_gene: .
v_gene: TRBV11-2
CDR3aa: ASSFVGEDTEAF

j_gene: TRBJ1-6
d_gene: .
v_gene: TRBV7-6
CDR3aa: ASSLASGSPLH

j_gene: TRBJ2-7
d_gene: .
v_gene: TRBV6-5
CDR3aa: ASRTVGYEQY

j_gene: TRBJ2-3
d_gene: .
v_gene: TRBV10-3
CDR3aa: AIKRTIDTDTQY

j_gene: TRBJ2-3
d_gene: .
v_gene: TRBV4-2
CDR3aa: ASSQGEDTQY

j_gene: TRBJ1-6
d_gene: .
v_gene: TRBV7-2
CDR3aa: ASSFGIGGNSPLH

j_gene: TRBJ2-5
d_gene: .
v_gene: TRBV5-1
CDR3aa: ASSRAPRDGETQY

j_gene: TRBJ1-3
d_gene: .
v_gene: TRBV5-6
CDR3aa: ASSPWTVSSGNTIY

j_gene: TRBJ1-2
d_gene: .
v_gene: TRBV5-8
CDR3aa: ASSFMDSLYGYT

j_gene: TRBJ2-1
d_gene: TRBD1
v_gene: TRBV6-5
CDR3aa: ASSLTGTGPYNEQF

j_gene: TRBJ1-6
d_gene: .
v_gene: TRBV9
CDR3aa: ASSPSSRPLH

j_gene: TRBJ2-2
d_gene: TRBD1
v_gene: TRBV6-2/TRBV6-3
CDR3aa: ASSYGQGAYTGELF

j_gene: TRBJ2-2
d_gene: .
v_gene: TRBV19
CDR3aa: ASSISLNTGELF

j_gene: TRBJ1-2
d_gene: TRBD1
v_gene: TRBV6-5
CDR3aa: ASSRDRPYGYT

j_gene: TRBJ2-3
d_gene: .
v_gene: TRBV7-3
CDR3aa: ASSPNPSTTGGTDTQY

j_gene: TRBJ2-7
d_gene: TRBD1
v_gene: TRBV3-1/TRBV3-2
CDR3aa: ASSQAGTGVIEQY